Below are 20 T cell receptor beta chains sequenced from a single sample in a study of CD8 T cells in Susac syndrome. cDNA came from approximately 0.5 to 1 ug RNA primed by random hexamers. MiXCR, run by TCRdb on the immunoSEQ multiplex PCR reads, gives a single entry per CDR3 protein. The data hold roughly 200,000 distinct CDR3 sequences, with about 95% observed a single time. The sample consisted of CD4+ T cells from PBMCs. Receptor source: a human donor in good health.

As DNA, the CDR3 is TGTGCCAGCAGCGTAGGATTGGCGACCGGGGAGCTGTTTTTT. Translating gives CASSVGLATGELFF. The chain has TRBV9 and TRBJ2-2; D remains unclear. V was cut by 0 bases and J by 5 bases, with 8 bases left in between. This CDR3 has 14 amino acids. Germline V lookup: CDR1 SGDLS, CDR2 YYNGEE. The whole variable domain, remainder taken from reference TRBV9 and TRBJ2-2, is DSGVTQTPKHLITATGQRVTLRCSPRSGDLSVYWYQQSLDQGLQFLIQYYNGEERAKGNILERFSAQQFPDLHSELNLSSLELGDSALYFCASSVGLATGELFFGEGSRLTVL.

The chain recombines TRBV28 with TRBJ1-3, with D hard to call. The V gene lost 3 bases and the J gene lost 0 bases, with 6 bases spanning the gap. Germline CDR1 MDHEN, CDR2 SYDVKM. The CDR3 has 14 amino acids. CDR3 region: CASSFPLSGNTIYF. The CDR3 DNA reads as TGTGCCAGCAGTTTCCCCCTCTCTGGAAACACCATATATTTT.

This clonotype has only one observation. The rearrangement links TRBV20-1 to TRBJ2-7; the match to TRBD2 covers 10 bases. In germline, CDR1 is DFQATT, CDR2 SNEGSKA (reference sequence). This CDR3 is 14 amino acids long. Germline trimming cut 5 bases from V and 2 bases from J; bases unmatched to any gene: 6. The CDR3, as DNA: TGCAGTGCTTCGCAGCGGGAGGGTCCCTACGAGCAGTACTTC. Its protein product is CSASQREGPYEQYF.

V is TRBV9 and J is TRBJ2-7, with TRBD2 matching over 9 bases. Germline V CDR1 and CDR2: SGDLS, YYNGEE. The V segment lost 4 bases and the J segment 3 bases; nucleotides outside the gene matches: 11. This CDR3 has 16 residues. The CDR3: CASSPRSSGKVYEQYF. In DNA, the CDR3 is TGTGCCAGCAGCCCCCGATCTAGCGGGAAAGTCTACGAGCAGTACTTC.

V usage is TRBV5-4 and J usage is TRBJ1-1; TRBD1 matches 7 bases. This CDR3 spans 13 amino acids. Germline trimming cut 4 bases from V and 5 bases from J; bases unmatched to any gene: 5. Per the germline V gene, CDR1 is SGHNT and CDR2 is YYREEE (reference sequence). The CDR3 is CASSRGRKTEAFF. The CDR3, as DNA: TGTGCCAGCAGCAGGGGGCGGAAAACTGAAGCTTTCTTT.

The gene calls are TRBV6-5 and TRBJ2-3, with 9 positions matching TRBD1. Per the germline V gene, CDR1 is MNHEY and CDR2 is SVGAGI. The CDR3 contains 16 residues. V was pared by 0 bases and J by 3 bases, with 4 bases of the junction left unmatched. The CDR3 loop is CASSYSTGQGTDTQYF. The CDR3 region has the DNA TGTGCCAGCAGTTACTCGACTGGACAGGGGACAGATACGCAGTATTTT.

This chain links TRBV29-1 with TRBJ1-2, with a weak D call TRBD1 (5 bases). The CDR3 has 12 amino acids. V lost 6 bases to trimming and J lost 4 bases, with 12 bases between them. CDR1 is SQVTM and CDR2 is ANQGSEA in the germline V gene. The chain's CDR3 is CSVEGLSYGYTF. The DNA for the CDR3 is TGCAGCGTGGAGGGACTGAGCTATGGCTACACCTTC.

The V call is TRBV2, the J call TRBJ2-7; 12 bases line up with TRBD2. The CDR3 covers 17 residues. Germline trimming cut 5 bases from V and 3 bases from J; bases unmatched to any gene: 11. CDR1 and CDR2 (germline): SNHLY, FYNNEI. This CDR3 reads CASSTGLAGKVHYEQYF. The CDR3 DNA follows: TGTGCCAGCAGTACCGGACTAGCGGGAAAAGTCCACTACGAGCAGTACTTC.

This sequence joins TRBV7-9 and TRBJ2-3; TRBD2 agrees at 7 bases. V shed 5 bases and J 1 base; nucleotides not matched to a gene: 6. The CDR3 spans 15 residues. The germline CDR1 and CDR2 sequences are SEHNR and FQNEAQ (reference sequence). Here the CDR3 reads CASSPAGVRTDTQYF. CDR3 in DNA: TGTGCCAGCAGCCCCGCGGGAGTTCGCACAGATACGCAGTATTTT.

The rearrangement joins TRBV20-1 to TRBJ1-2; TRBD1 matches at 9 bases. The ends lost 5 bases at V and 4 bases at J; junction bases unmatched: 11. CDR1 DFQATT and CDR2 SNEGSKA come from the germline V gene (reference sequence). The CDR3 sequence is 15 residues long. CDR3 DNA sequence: TGCAGTGCTGGACTGGGGACAGGGCGACTCTATGGCTACACCTTC. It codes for CSAGLGTGRLYGYTF.

The CDR3 is CAWTGHRNEQFF. DNA of the CDR3: TGTGCCTGGACGGGACACAGGAATGAGCAGTTCTTC. The chain is built from TRBV30 and TRBJ2-1; tentatively, D is TRBD1 (6 bases). The CDR3 has 12 residues. Per germline, CDR1 GTSNPN and CDR2 SVGIG (reference sequence). The V and J ends lost 4 bases and 7 bases respectively, with 11 bases between them.

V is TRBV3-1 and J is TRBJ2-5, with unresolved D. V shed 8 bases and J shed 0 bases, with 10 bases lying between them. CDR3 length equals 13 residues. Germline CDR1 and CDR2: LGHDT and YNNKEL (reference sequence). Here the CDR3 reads CASLEANQETQYF. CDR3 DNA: TGTGCCAGCTTAGAGGCAAACCAAGAGACCCAGTACTTC.

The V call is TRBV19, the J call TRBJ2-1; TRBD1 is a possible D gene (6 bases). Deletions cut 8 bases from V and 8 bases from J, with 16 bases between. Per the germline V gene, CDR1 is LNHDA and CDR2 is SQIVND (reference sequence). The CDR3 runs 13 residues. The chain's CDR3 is CASQGRGPHEQFF. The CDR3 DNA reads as TGTGCCAGTCAAGGCAGGGGTCCCCATGAGCAGTTCTTC.

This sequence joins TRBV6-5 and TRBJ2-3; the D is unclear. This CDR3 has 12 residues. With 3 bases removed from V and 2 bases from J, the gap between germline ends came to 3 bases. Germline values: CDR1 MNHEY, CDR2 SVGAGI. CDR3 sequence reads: CASSYDTDTQYF. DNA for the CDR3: TGTGCCAGCAGTTATGACACAGATACGCAGTATTTT.

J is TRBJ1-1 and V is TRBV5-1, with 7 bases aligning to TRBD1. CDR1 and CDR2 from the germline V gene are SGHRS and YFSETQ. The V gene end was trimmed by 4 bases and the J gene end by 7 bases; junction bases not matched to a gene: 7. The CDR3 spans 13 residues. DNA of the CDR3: TGCGCCAGCAGCCTCGGGACAGACGGTGAAGCTTTCTTT. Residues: CASSLGTDGEAFF.

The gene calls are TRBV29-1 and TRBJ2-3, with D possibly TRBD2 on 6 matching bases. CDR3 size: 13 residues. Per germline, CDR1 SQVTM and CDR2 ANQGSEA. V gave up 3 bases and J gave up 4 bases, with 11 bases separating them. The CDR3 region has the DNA TGCAGCGTTGAGATAGCGGCGGCAGATACGCAGTATTTT. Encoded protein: CSVEIAAADTQYF.

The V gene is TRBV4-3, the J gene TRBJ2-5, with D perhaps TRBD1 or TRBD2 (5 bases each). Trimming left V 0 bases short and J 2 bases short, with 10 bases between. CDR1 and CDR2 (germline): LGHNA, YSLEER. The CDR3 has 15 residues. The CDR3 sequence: CASSQDGTPQETQYF. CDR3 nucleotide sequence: TGCGCCAGCAGCCAAGATGGGACGCCGCAAGAGACCCAGTACTTC.

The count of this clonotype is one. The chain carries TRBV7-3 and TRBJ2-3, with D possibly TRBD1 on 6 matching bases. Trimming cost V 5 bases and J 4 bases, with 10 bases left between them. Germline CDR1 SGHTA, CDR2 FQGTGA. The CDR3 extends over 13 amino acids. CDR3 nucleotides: TGTGCCAGCAGCCCCCGACAGGCAGATACGCAGTATTTT. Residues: CASSPRQADTQYF. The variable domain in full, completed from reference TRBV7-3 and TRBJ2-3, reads GAGVSQTPSNKVTEKGKYVELRCDPISGHTALYWYRQSLGQGPEFLIYFQGTGAADDSGLPNDRFFAVRPEGSVSTLKIQRTERGDSAVYLCASSPRQADTQYFGPGTRLTVL.

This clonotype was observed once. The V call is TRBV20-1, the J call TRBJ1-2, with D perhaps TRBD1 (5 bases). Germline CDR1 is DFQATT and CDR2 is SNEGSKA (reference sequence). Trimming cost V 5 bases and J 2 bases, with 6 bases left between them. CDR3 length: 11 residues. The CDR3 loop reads CSAQGNYGYTF. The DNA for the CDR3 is TGCAGTGCTCAGGGAAACTATGGCTACACCTTC.

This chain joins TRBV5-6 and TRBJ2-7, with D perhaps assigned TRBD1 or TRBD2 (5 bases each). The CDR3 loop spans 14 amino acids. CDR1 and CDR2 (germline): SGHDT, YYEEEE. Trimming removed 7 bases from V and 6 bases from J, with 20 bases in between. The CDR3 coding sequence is TGTGCCAGCCACGCCGCTGGGGGAAGTGGCGAGCAGTACTTC. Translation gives CASHAAGGSGEQYF.